The entry below describes one T cell receptor (beta chain). The method was immunoSEQ multiplex PCR; TCRdb's version includes in-frame clones alone and lacks a portion of them. The sample has fewer than 120,000 clones, roughly 90% seen once; the top ten hold roughly 3.7%. The sample belongs to a study of control samples from healthy donors and cancer patients. The V and J ends lost 6 bases and 5 bases, in that order; junction bases with no gene match: 13. Germline loops: CDR1 MDHEN, CDR2 SYDVKM. This CDR3 is 17 amino acids long. The chain uses TRBV28 and TRBJ1-1; 12 bases align to TRBD1. This clonotype was sampled from an older woman with lung cancer. Sequenced sample: PBMCs. This chain's CDR3 is CASRLPGQGARGTEAFF. The CDR3 DNA follows: TGTGCCAGCAGACTTCCGGGACAGGGGGCGCGCGGAACTGAAGCTTTCTTT.